The rows below give T cell receptor beta chains drawn from one sample of a study of shared clonotypes between healthy human individuals. The method was immunoSEQ multiplex PCR; TCRdb's version includes in-frame clones alone and lacks a portion of them. The sample lists approximately 980,000 clones, more than 75% occurring once. Source material: memory CD4+ T cells sorted from blood. The receptors here all came from a man aged 18 to 29 in good health. CDR3s include the opening cysteine and the closing phenylalanine or tryptophan. A D gene is named only where the DNA matches it firmly. Where a row states a size, it is once, few, many or the class of an expanded clone; other rows omit it.

v_call	j_call	d_call	clone_size	cdr3_aa	cdr3_nt
TRBV14	TRBJ1-2	.	.	CASSSLEGYGYTF	TGTGCCAGCAGCTCGTTGGAGGGGTATGGCTACACCTTC
TRBV5-1	TRBJ2-2	.	.	CASSSTERGTGELFF	TGCGCCAGCAGTTCAACAGAAAGAGGCACCGGGGAGCTGTTTTTT
TRBV5-1	TRBJ2-5	.	.	CASSLAPTNQETQYF	TGCGCCAGCAGCTTGGCTCCTACCAATCAAGAGACCCAGTACTTC
TRBV30	TRBJ1-5	.	.	CAWSAQGGQPQHF	TGTGCCTGGTCGGCTCAGGGAGGTCAGCCCCAGCATTTT
TRBV29-1	TRBJ2-7	.	.	CSVGAGGDEQYF	TGCAGCGTTGGGGCAGGGGGGGACGAGCAGTACTTC
TRBV7-2	TRBJ1-2	TRBD1	.	CASSVRDRDGYTF	TGTGCCAGCAGCGTCCGGGACAGAGATGGCTACACCTTC
TRBV28	TRBJ2-3	TRBD1	.	CASSYRGRGTDTQYF	TGTGCCAGCAGTTACAGGGGGCGCGGGACAGATACGCAGTATTTT
TRBV5-1	TRBJ2-1	TRBD2	.	CASSTTGLAGGSYNEQFF	TGCGCCAGCAGCACTACGGGCCTGGCGGGGGGGTCCTACAATGAGCAGTTCTTC
TRBV7-2	TRBJ2-1	.	once	CASSLDGRAGYNEQFF	TGTGCCAGCAGCTTAGATGGCAGGGCAGGCTACAATGAGCAGTTCTTC
TRBV7-2	TRBJ2-5	.	.	CASSLGGQETQYF	TGTGCCAGCAGCCTGGGTGGTCAAGAGACCCAGTACTTC
TRBV18	TRBJ1-3	TRBD1	.	CASSAGTGGNTIYF	TGTGCCAGCTCTGCCGGGACAGGGGGAAACACCATATATTTT
TRBV2	TRBJ1-6	.	.	CASRRRDRAFNSPLHF	TGTGCCAGCAGGCGGCGGGACCGCGCTTTTAATTCACCCCTCCACTTT
TRBV6-5	TRBJ2-7	TRBD1	.	CASSLDRAPYEQYF	TGTGCCAGCAGCCTGGACAGGGCCCCCTACGAGCAGTACTTC
TRBV9	TRBJ1-1	.	.	CASSVTGSLTEAFF	TGTGCCAGCAGCGTCACAGGGTCGCTGACTGAAGCTTTCTTT
TRBV7-3	TRBJ1-1	TRBD1	once	CASSSQGAEAFF	TGTGCCAGCAGCTCCCAGGGGGCTGAAGCTTTCTTT
TRBV29-1	TRBJ1-2	TRBD1	.	CSVEEDRGQDGYTF	TGCAGCGTTGAAGAGGACAGGGGGCAGGATGGCTACACCTTC
TRBV6-5	TRBJ2-7	.	.	CASSYGDGSSYEQYF	TGTGCCAGCAGTTACGGCGACGGCAGCTCCTACGAGCAGTACTTC
TRBV2	TRBJ2-2	TRBD2	.	CASKGPAGVNTGELFF	TGTGCCAGCAAGGGCCCAGCGGGGGTGAACACCGGGGAGCTGTTTTTT
TRBV5-4	TRBJ2-1	.	.	CASSLLSDTSYNEQFF	TGTGCCAGCAGCTTGCTTAGCGATACCTCCTACAATGAGCAGTTCTTC
TRBV4-1	TRBJ2-7	.	.	CASSQGSGSPYEQYF	TGCGCCAGCAGTCAAGGGTCGGGTTCACCCTACGAGCAGTACTTC
TRBV29-1	TRBJ1-2	.	.	CSVRIGGDGYTF	TGCAGCGTTAGGATCGGAGGGGACGGCTACACCTTC
TRBV30	TRBJ1-2	.	.	CAWIRRDLYGYTF	TGTGCCTGGATTCGCAGGGACCTATATGGCTACACCTTC
TRBV5-1	TRBJ2-1	.	.	CASSWQGAVANEQFF	TGCGCCAGCAGCTGGCAGGGTGCGGTCGCGAATGAGCAGTTCTTC
TRBV5-1	TRBJ1-2	TRBD1	.	CASSLYRGSGYGYTF	TGCGCCAGCAGCTTGTACAGGGGATCTGGCTATGGCTACACCTTC
TRBV5-1	TRBJ2-1	.	few	CASSRAGSGTVSYNEQFF	TGCGCCAGTTCTCGAGCCGGTAGCGGGACAGTCTCCTACAATGAGCAGTTCTTC
TRBV5-1	TRBJ2-3	TRBD1	.	CASGDSTYTQYF	TGCGCCAGCGGGGACAGCACATATACGCAGTATTTT
TRBV4-1	TRBJ2-2	.	.	CASSQGQQLLTGELFF	TGCGCCAGCAGCCAAGGCCAGCAGCTGTTGACCGGGGAGCTGTTTTTT
TRBV30	TRBJ1-6	.	.	CAWSQSGTPNSPLHF	TGTGCCTGGAGCCAATCAGGAACCCCCAACTCACCCCTCCACTTT
TRBV19	TRBJ1-5	.	.	CASSIKGQPQHF	TGTGCCAGTAGTATCAAAGGTCAGCCCCAGCATTTT
TRBV5-1	TRBJ2-2	.	.	CASSLAEAGELFF	TGCGCCAGCAGCTTGGCCGAAGCGGGGGAGCTGTTTTTT
TRBV5-6	TRBJ2-7	.	.	CASSKQGSISEQYF	TGTGCCAGCAGTAAGCAGGGGTCAATTAGCGAGCAGTACTTC
TRBV27	TRBJ2-1	.	.	CASSTRGGAVDEQFF	TGTGCCAGCAGTACCCGAGGGGGGGCGGTCGATGAGCAGTTCTTC
TRBV10-2	TRBJ1-6	TRBD1	.	CASSPDRVWSPLHF	TGCGCCAGCAGCCCCGACAGGGTTTGGTCACCCCTCCACTTT
TRBV6-6	TRBJ2-7	.	few	CASSHGGVSYEQYF	TGTGCCAGCAGCCACGGGGGAGTATCCTACGAGCAGTACTTC
TRBV5-4	TRBJ2-6	TRBD1	.	CASSFPRTGPGGANVLTF	TGTGCCAGCAGCTTCCCGCGGACAGGCCCAGGAGGGGCCAACGTCCTGACTTTC
TRBV6-1	TRBJ1-5	.	few	CASSEAPGYQPQHF	TGTGCCAGCAGTGAAGCACCGGGATATCAGCCCCAGCATTTT
TRBV19	TRBJ2-7	.	.	CASSIESSGNSYEQYF	TGTGCCAGTAGTATAGAATCCTCCGGGAATTCCTACGAGCAGTACTTC
TRBV18	TRBJ2-7	TRBD1	.	CASSRKDREEQYF	TGTGCCAGCTCACGAAAGGACAGGGAGGAGCAGTACTTC
TRBV5-1	TRBJ2-3	TRBD2	.	CASSLVGLANPLDTQYF	TGCGCCAGCAGCTTGGTGGGACTAGCAAACCCGCTGGATACGCAGTATTTT
TRBV29-1	TRBJ1-1	.	few	CSVPPRVGGRAPMNTEAFF	TGCAGCGTTCCCCCCCGGGTTGGTGGCAGGGCCCCCATGAACACTGAAGCTTTCTTT
TRBV2	TRBJ2-7	.	.	CASSPSFGEQYF	TGTGCCAGCAGCCCATCGTTCGGGGAGCAGTACTTC
TRBV7-9	TRBJ1-5	.	few	CASSSSSNQPQHF	TGTGCCAGCAGCTCCTCTAGCAATCAGCCCCAGCATTTT
TRBV27	TRBJ2-7	TRBD1	.	CASSYRTGGYEQYF	TGTGCCAGCAGTTACCGGACAGGGGGCTACGAGCAGTACTTC
TRBV6-1	TRBJ2-7	TRBD2	.	CASSGTSVSYEQYF	TGTGCCAGCAGTGGTACTAGCGTCTCCTACGAGCAGTACTTC
TRBV5-4	TRBJ1-6	.	.	CASSGRDGGNSPLHF	TGTGCCAGCAGCGGCCGGGACGGGGGGAATTCACCCCTCCACTTT